Each of the 5 T cell receptor beta chains below was sequenced from the same sample in a study of OX40 agonist ivuxolimab in advanced cancers. Profiling relied on immunoSEQ multiplex PCR, and the TCRdb table lists in-frame clones only, not all of them. The table includes tens of thousands of clones, around nine tenths detected once. The source material was CD4+ or CD8+ T cells sorted from blood, sampled in a trial of the OX40 agonist ivuxolimab. The source of these receptors is an adult with an advanced solid tumor such as melanoma, head and neck, liver or kidney cancer.

The chain joins TRBV5-8 to TRBJ2-7; 8 bases are a match to TRBD1. Germline V gene sequence: CDR1 SGHTS, CDR2 YDEGEE. The CDR3 covers 14 residues. V was pared by 0 bases and J by 4 bases, with 3 bases of the junction left unmatched. The CDR3 nucleotides are TGTGCCAGCAGCTTGGTGCAGGGGGCTTACGAGCAGTACTTC. Translated, it gives CASSLVQGAYEQYF.

The chain uses TRBV11-2 and TRBJ2-7, with D uncertain. CDR3 length equals 14 residues. Germline V gene data show CDR1 as SGHAT and CDR2 as FQNNGV. The ends were cut back, 3 bases at V and 3 bases at J, with 12 bases in the middle. The CDR3 DNA reads TGTGCCAGCAGCTTTGCTGACGGTTTCTACGAGCAGTACTTC. Translated: CASSFADGFYEQYF.

V usage is TRBV7-2 and J usage is TRBJ2-1; TRBD2 aligns across 15 bases. The CDR3 runs 16 residues. From germline, CDR1 is SGHTA and CDR2 FQGNSA. V dropped 0 bases and J dropped 8; count of bases not matched to a gene: 2. Here the CDR3 reads CASSLAGLAGGHEQFF. Written as DNA, the CDR3 is TGTGCCAGCAGCTTAGCGGGACTAGCGGGAGGTCATGAGCAGTTCTTC. The full variable domain, in which reference TRBV7-2 and TRBJ2-1 provide the parts outside the CDR3, is GAGVSQSPSNKVTEKGKDVELRCDPISGHTALYWYRQSLGQGLEFLIYFQGNSAPDKSGLPSDRFSAERTGGSVSTLTIQRTQQEDSAVYLCASSLAGLAGGHEQFFGPGTRLTVL.

In DNA form, the CDR3 reads TGCAGCGTTGGGGCAGACAGCGGACGAGATACGCAGTATTTT. The encoded protein is CSVGADSGRDTQYF. This rearrangement joins TRBV29-1 to TRBJ2-3; D is perhaps TRBD1 or TRBD2 (5 bases each). Deletions cut 4 bases from V and 5 bases from J, with 16 bases between. This CDR3 is built from 14 residues. Germline CDR1 reads SQVTM; CDR2 reads ANQGSEA.

The chain joins TRBV7-9 to TRBJ2-3; no firm D call. Per the germline V gene, CDR1 is SEHNR and CDR2 is FQNEAQ (reference sequence). Trimming cost V 11 bases and J 0 bases, with 15 bases left between them. This CDR3 contains 14 residues. The CDR3 bases are TGTGCCCTGAGAGTCGCTGCTAGCACAGATACGCAGTATTTT. Protein product: CALRVAASTDTQYF.